Sequencing of this TCR beta chain was carried out in a study of CD8 T cells in ankylosing spondylitis. Remarks on this clonotype: What it binds is unknown.

Quantitative 5'-RACE with molecular barcodes was used to make the TCR beta libraries. Each CDR3 protein gets one entry after TCRdb re-called the 5' RACE reads with MiXCR. The table records about 800,000 distinct CDR3 sequences, roughly 10% of them present only once. The study's findings and limits: Ankylosing spondylitis blood appeared to be characterized by a TCR beta motif of about eight highly homologous variants. The authors found the disease-linked clones to be CD8+ and relatively rare in peripheral blood. In reactive arthritis synovial fluid and blood, some motif variants had been reported before.

The CDR3 sequence is 15 residues long. Germline V gene sequence: CDR1 SGHRS, CDR2 YFSETQ. V lost 1 base, J lost 5 bases, and 6 bases stayed unmatched. The source of this sequence is a male donor with ankylosing spondylitis. The gene calls are TRBV5-1 and TRBJ2-5, with 9 bases aligning to TRBD2. Material for sequencing was blood, either unsorted or a sorted T cell fraction (not recorded which). As DNA, the CDR3 is TGCGCCAGCAGCTTGAGACTAGCGGCTGGGGAGACCCAGTACTTC. Amino acid sequence: CASSLRLAAGETQYF.